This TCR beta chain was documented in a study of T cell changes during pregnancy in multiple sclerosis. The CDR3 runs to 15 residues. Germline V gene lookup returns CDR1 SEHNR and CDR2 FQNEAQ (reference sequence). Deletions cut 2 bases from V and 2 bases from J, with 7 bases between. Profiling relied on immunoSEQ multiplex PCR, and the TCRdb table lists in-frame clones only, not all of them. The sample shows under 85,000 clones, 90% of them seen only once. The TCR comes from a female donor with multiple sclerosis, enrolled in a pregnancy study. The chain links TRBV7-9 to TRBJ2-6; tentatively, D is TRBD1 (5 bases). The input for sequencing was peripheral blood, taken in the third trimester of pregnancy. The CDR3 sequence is CASSLKGPGANVLTF. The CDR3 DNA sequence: TGTGCCAGCAGCTTAAAGGGGCCTGGGGCCAACGTCCTGACTTTC. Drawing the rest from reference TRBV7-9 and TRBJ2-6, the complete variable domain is DTGVSQNPRHKITKRGQNVTFRCDPISEHNRLYWYRQTLGQGPEFLTYFQNEAQLEKSRLLSDRFSAERPKGSFSTLEIQRTEQGDSAMYLCASSLKGPGANVLTFGAGSRLTVL.